The clone carrying this TCR beta chain was seen repeatedly, ten times or more. The target antigen is unknown. The same CDR3 also results from other DNA sequences found in this sample. These data belong to a study of beta chain features in type 1 diabetes. Study summary: Investigators examined some 100 million sorted cells across all samples.

Findings and caveats of the study: The cDNA sequencing approach could over-represent high-TCR-expressing cells. Within the patient group, naive, central memory and Treg TCRB repertoires appeared more similar to each other than within healthy donors.

V lost 2 bases and J lost 5, with 6 bases in between. This CDR3 spans 13 amino acids. Germline assignment: CDR1 SGHTA and CDR2 FQGTGA. The whole isolated RNA underwent reverse transcription, so sequencing captured expressed TCRB transcripts. The data were produced by immunoSEQ multiplex PCR, yet TCRdb's version contains in-frame clones alone and is incomplete. The repertoire holds roughly 170,000 clones, with about an eighth as singletons. This clonotype was obtained from a woman under 30 in good health. V gene TRBV7-3 combines with J gene TRBJ2-2; D gene uncertain. Sequenced sample: central memory CD4+ T cells from blood. CDR3 bases: TGTGCCAGCAGCTTATCAGTTACCGGGGAGCTGTTTTTT. It yields the protein CASSLSVTGELFF.